This entry features one TCR beta chain sequence. Its antigen is still unknown. It was by 5' RACE with UMI labels that the TRB cDNA libraries were prepared. TCRdb re-called the 5' RACE reads; one entry per CDR3 protein, DNA not given. This sample's table reports 100,000 to 150,000 distinct CDR3 sequences. This entry belongs to a study of CXCR3-negative and CXCR3-positive naive CD8 T cells. Study-level results: Naive subsets had comparable surface CD5, so TRB CDR3 properties gauged TCR strength.

The sample taken for sequencing was naive CXCR3- CD8+ T cells from blood. As for subset: CD45RO-CCR7+CD27+CD95- naive CD8+ T cells lacking CXCR3 (TNR3-). The sequence was collected from a human donor in good health. Some clones in this sample may be carry-over from other donors' samples.

CDR3 region: CASSQEDRGRSGANVLTF. The chain is built from TRBV4-3 and TRBJ2-6; TCRdb calls TRBD1, which cannot be checked without DNA. The CDR3 consists of 18 residues. Looked up from germline, CDR1 is LGHNA and CDR2 is YSLEER.